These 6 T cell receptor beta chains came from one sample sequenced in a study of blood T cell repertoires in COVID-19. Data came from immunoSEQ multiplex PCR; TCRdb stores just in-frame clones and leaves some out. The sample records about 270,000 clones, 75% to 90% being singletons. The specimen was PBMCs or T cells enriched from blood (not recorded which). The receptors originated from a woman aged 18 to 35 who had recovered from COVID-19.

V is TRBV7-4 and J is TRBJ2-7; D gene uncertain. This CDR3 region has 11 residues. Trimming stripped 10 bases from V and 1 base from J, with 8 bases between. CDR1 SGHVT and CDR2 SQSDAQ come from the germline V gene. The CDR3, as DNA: TGTGCCACGCAGGAATCCTACGAGCAGTACTTC. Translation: CATQESYEQYF.

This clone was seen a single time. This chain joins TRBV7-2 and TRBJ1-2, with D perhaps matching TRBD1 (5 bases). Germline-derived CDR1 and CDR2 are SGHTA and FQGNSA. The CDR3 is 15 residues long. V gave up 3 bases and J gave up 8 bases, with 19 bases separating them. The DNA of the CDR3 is TGTGCCAGCAGCTTGGTCTTGGGAGGGGTTGGCGGCTACACCTTC. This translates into CASSLVLGGVGGYTF.

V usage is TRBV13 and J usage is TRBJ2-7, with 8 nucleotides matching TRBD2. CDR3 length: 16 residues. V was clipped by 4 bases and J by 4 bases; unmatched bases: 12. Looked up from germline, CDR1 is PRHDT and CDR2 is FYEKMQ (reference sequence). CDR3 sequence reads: CASSWRGAGDDYEQYF. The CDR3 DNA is TGTGCCAGCAGCTGGCGGGGAGCGGGGGATGATTACGAGCAGTACTTC.

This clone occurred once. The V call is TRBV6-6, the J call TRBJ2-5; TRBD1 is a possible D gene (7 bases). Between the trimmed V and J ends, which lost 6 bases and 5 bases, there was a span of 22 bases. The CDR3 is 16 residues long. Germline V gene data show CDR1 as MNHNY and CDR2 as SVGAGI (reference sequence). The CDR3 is CASRKLVGGGGETQYF. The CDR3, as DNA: TGTGCCAGCAGGAAACTGGTAGGGGGCGGAGGGGAGACCCAGTACTTC.

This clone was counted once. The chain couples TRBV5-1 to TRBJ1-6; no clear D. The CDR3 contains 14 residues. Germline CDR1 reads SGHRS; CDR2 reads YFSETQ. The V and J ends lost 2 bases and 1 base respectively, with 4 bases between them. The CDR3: CASSLESYNSPLHF. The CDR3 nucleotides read TGCGCCAGCAGCTTAGAGTCCTATAATTCACCCCTCCACTTT.

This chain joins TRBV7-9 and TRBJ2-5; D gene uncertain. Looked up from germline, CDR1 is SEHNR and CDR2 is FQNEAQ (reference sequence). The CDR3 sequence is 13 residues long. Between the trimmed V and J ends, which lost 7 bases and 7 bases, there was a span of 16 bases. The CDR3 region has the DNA TGTGCCAGCACCCTCGGCAGCCTAGGGACCCAGTACTTC. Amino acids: CASTLGSLGTQYF.